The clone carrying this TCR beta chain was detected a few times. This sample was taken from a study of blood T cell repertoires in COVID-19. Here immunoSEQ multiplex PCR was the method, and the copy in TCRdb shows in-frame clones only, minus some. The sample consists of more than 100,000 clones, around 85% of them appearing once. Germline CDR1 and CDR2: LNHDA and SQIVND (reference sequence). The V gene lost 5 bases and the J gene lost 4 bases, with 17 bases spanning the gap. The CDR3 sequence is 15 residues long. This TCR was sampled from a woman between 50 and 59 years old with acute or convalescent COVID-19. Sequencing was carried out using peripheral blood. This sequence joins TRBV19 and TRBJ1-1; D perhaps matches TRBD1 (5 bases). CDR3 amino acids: CASSATTAPGTEAFF. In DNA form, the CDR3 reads TGTGCCAGTAGTGCCACGACAGCCCCGGGCACTGAAGCTTTCTTT.